The 23 T cell receptor beta chains listed next were all sequenced from one sample in a study of T-cell reconstitution after alpha-beta-depleted transplantation in children (dated by TCRdb to the mid-2010s). The library was built by means of PCR. Sequenced using an Illumina HiSeq 2500. TCR libraries were prepared with molecular barcoding, using unique molecular identifiers to normalize TCRbeta repertoire quantification. The public reads were quality trimmed at Q25 with fastp and then assembled into clones with MiXCR by TCRdb, keeping productive beta chains. Each entry is one CDR3 protein sequence, shown with its most common DNA and genes. This sample holds 90,000 to 100,000 distinct CDR3 sequences; more than 20% were observed only once. The ten largest clones capture 20% to 25% of the sample. This sample's treatment or condition label indicates: allogeneic hematopoietic cell transplantation with graft depleted of TCRalphabeta T cells and CD19 B cells.

The source material was PBMCs, sampled before TCRalphabeta/CD19-depleted stem cell transplant. Source of these receptors: a boy younger than 10 with acute lymphoblastic leukemia, due to receive a stem cell transplant.

The chain employs TRBV7-9 and TRBJ2-7, with TRBD1 identical over 10 bases. The CDR3 is 16 amino acids. V lost 5 bases, J lost 3 bases, and 10 bases stayed unmatched. CDR1 and CDR2 from the germline V gene are SEHNR and FQNEAQ (reference sequence). CDR3 DNA sequence: TGTGCCAGCAGCCTTATTGGGACAGGGGACTACTACGAGCAGTACTTC. Translating gives CASSLIGTGDYYEQYF. Based on the CDR3 plus reference TRBV7-9 and TRBJ2-7, the full variable domain is DTGVSQNPRHKITKRGQNVTFRCDPISEHNRLYWYRQTLGQGPEFLTYFQNEAQLEKSRLLSDRFSAERPKGSFSTLEIQRTEQGDSAMYLCASSLIGTGDYYEQYFGPGTRLTVT.

This clonotype came up many times. The chain combines TRBV7-9 with TRBJ2-7, with D perhaps TRBD1 (7 bases). Germline CDR1 SEHNR, CDR2 FQNEAQ (reference sequence). The CDR3 is 14 amino acids. Trimming left V 4 bases short and J 11 bases short, with 21 bases between. CDR3 sequence reads: CASSSQGVQRVEYF. The CDR3 region has the DNA TGTGCCAGCAGCTCCCAGGGGGTGCAGCGGGTGGAGTACTTC.

This clonotype appeared a few times. The chain recombines TRBV7-2 with TRBJ2-7, with TRBD1 identical over 7 bases. The CDR3 length is 15 residues. The junction had 11 bases not matched to a gene; V was cut back by 4 bases and J by 5 bases. Germline CDR1 SGHTA, CDR2 FQGNSA. This chain's CDR3 is CASSWATDRANEQYF. The DNA for the CDR3 is TGTGCCAGCAGCTGGGCAACCGACAGGGCCAACGAGCAGTACTTC.

The table lists this clonotype with many counts. The J gene is TRBJ2-1, the V gene TRBV12-3 or TRBV12-4; 13 bases match TRBD2. This CDR3 has 16 residues. V trimming: 6 bases; J trimming: 6 bases; junction bases outside the gene matches: 8. The CDR3 region is CASRPTSGRARNEQFF. As DNA, the CDR3 is TGTGCCAGCAGGCCTACTAGCGGGAGGGCCCGCAATGAGCAGTTCTTC.

The CDR3 protein is CASSHPPDTQYF. CDR3 DNA: TGTGCCAGCAGCCATCCCCCCGATACGCAGTATTTT. The chain uses TRBV28 and TRBJ2-3; no clear D. Germline CDR1 reads MDHEN; CDR2 reads SYDVKM. This CDR3 spans 12 amino acids. Trimming stripped 6 bases from V and 6 bases from J, with 10 bases between.

V and J are TRBV12-3 or TRBV12-4 and TRBJ2-6, with TRBD1 matching 11 bases. CDR3 length: 19 residues. The J segment lost 1 base and the V segment lost 4 bases, leaving 9 bases of the junction unmatched. The CDR3 DNA reads TGTGCCAGCAGTTCCAATACCGGGACAGGGGGATCTGGGGCCAACGTCCTGACTTTC. This sequence encodes CASSSNTGTGGSGANVLTF.

This clonotype was picked up many times. The chain recombines TRBV18 with TRBJ1-1; TRBD1 aligns across 10 bases. Looked up from germline, CDR1 is KGHSH and CDR2 is LQKENI. V gave up 3 bases and J gave up 4 bases; unmatched junction bases: 8. The CDR3 is made up of 16 amino acids. CDR3 residues: CASSPLLTGGGTEAFF. The CDR3 DNA sequence: TGTGCCAGCTCACCCCTATTGACAGGGGGCGGCACTGAAGCTTTCTTT.

This chain joins TRBV20-1 and TRBJ2-1, with D possibly being TRBD1 (7 bases). The germline V and J ends were trimmed by 1 base and 9 bases, with 16 bases remaining between them. The CDR3 is made up of 14 amino acids. Germline loops: CDR1 DFQATT, CDR2 SNEGSKA (reference sequence). The CDR3 DNA follows: TGCAGTGCTAGAGGAGTGACAGGGAGGTCTGAGCAGTTCTTC. As protein: CSARGVTGRSEQFF.

This clonotype showed up just a few times. This chain connects TRBV7-8 to TRBJ1-1, with D possibly matching TRBD1 (5 bases). V was clipped by 1 base and J by 7 bases, with 10 bases between them. This CDR3 comprises 13 residues. Germline V CDR1 and CDR2: SGHVS, FQNEAQ. CDR3 residues: CASSLVGEGEAFF. The DNA for the CDR3 is TGTGCCAGCAGCTTAGTGGGGGAGGGTGAAGCTTTCTTT.

V is TRBV7-3 and J is TRBJ2-3; D perhaps matches TRBD2 (6 bases). There are 11 residues in the CDR3. Germline V lookup: CDR1 SGHTA, CDR2 FQGTGA. The ends were cut back, 3 bases at V and 9 bases at J, with 7 bases in the middle. For the CDR3, the DNA is TGTGCCAGCAGCTTGGGAGGCACGCAGTATTTT. Translated: CASSLGGTQYF. Combining the CDR3 with reference TRBV7-3 and TRBJ2-3 gives the whole variable domain GAGVSQTPSNKVTEKGKYVELRCDPISGHTALYWYRQSLGQGPEFLIYFQGTGAADDSGLPNDRFFAVRPEGSVSTLKIQRTERGDSAVYLCASSLGGTQYFGPGTRLTVL.

This rearrangement joins TRBV2 to TRBJ2-3; TRBD1 matches at 8 bases. Germline CDR1 is SNHLY and CDR2 is FYNNEI. The CDR3 length is 12 residues. With V trimmed by 7 bases and J by 5 bases, 2 bases remained unmatched. CDR3: CASTTGEDTQYF. CDR3 bases: TGTGCCAGCACGACAGGGGAAGATACGCAGTATTTT.

This clonotype has more than one count but fewer than ten. The chain carries TRBV18 and TRBJ1-2; 7 bases are shared with TRBD1. Germline V gene lookup returns CDR1 KGHSH and CDR2 LQKENI. This CDR3 has 13 amino acids. V was clipped by 3 bases and J by 8 bases; unmatched bases: 6. The CDR3 reads CASSPRQGWGYTF. CDR3 sequence (DNA): TGTGCCAGCTCACCGAGACAGGGATGGGGCTACACCTTC.

This clonotype was seen once. The rearrangement joins TRBV30 to TRBJ1-5; D gene unclear. V lost 2 bases, J lost 2 bases, and 10 bases lay in between. CDR3 length: 14 residues. CDR1 is GTSNPN, CDR2 SVGIG, per germline (reference sequence). CDR3 protein: CAWSKMNGNQPQHF. Here the CDR3 DNA reads TGTGCCTGGAGTAAGATGAATGGCAATCAGCCCCAGCATTTT.

CDR3 in amino acids: CASSVATSSTQYF. CDR3 nucleotides: TGTGCCAGCAGCGTAGCTACGTCAAGCACGCAGTATTTT. The gene calls are TRBV9 and TRBJ2-3; D call uncertain. This CDR3 has 13 residues. The germline V gene has CDR1 SGDLS and CDR2 YYNGEE. The V end was cut by 0 bases, the J end by 9 bases, with 11 bases between.

This clonotype has only a few counts. The chain recombines TRBV7-8 with TRBJ1-6; D is undetermined. The CDR3 extends over 13 amino acids. Germline V gene lookup returns CDR1 SGHVS and CDR2 FQNEAQ. The V and J ends lost 6 bases and 8 bases respectively, with 11 bases between them. CDR3 sequence: CASRGRGDSPLHF. CDR3 coding DNA: TGTGCCAGCAGGGGCAGAGGAGATTCACCCCTCCACTTT. Together with reference TRBV7-8 and TRBJ1-6, the CDR3 gives the full variable domain: GAGVSQSPRYKVAKRGQDVALRCDPISGHVSLFWYQQALGQGPEFLTYFQNEAQLDKSGLPSDRFFAERPEGSVSTLKIQRTQQEDSAVYLCASRGRGDSPLHFGNGTRLTVT.

The chain carries TRBV20-1 and TRBJ2-7, with a weak D call TRBD2 (5 bases). The CDR3 runs 12 residues. Looked up from germline, CDR1 is DFQATT and CDR2 is SNEGSKA (reference sequence). Trimming shortened V by 6 bases and J by 9 bases, and 18 bases separated the two germline ends. The CDR3 sequence is CSAGTESGRQYF. The CDR3 nucleotides read TGCAGTGCGGGTACGGAATCGGGGAGGCAGTACTTC.

This clonotype was seen only a few times. The chain is built from TRBV11-2 and TRBJ2-3; D gene ambiguous. The V and J ends lost 5 bases and 1 base respectively, with 22 bases between them. The germline CDR1 and CDR2 sequences are SGHAT and FQNNGV. The CDR3 has 18 amino acids. The CDR3 loop reads CASSASVRRSARTDTQYF. The CDR3 DNA is TGTGCCAGCAGCGCCTCGGTCCGGAGAAGCGCCCGCACAGATACGCAGTATTTT.

The genes are TRBV28 and TRBJ2-2; TRBD2 matches at 8 bases. With 6 bases clipped from V and 7 bases from J, the junction kept 7 bases outside the gene matches. Germline CDR1 and CDR2: MDHEN and SYDVKM. CDR3 length: 14 amino acids. CDR3 DNA: TGTGCCAGCAGGAGGACTAGCTCGTTCGGGGAGCTGTTTTTT. Translating it yields CASRRTSSFGELFF.

The V call is TRBV27, the J call TRBJ2-5, with 7 bases matching TRBD2. CDR3 size: 15 residues. Unmatched junction bases numbered 4, after V lost 1 base and J lost 2 bases. CDR1 MNHEY and CDR2 SMNVEV come from the germline V gene (reference sequence). Written as DNA, the CDR3 is TGTGCCAGCAGTTTATTAGGCGGGGGTCAAGAGACCCAGTACTTC. Its translation: CASSLLGGGQETQYF.

This clonotype was counted only a few times. The chain's CDR3 is CSASPTSGRIIGELFF. The CDR3 bases are TGCAGTGCTAGCCCTACTAGCGGGAGAATCATCGGGGAGCTGTTTTTT. The chain has TRBV20-1 and TRBJ2-2, with 11 bases identical to TRBD2. Germline CDR1 reads DFQATT; CDR2 reads SNEGSKA (reference sequence). The CDR3 is 16 residues long. Germline trimming cut 3 bases from V and 7 bases from J; bases unmatched to any gene: 10.

In its sample, this clonotype was seen a few times. The rearrangement joins TRBV3-1 to TRBJ2-7; 8 bases are shared with TRBD1. The length of the CDR3 is 14 residues. With 5 bases clipped from V and 2 bases from J, the junction kept 5 bases outside the gene matches. CDR1 LGHDT and CDR2 YNNKEL come from the germline V gene (reference sequence). The CDR3 region has the DNA TGTGCCAGCAGCATACAGGGGGGACCCTACGAGCAGTACTTC. Its translation: CASSIQGGPYEQYF.

This clonotype occurred many times. The genes are TRBV5-5 and TRBJ2-7; 7 bases fit TRBD2. V dropped 0 bases and J dropped 2; count of bases not matched to a gene: 8. Germline CDR1 reads SGHKS; CDR2 reads YYEKEE (reference sequence). The CDR3 runs 16 residues. CDR3 bases: TGTGCCAGCAGCTTGGTAGGTCTAGCGGACGCCTACGAGCAGTACTTC. It codes for CASSLVGLADAYEQYF.

This clonotype has only a few counts. The genes are TRBV7-2 and TRBJ2-7, with D unclear. The V gene's germline CDR1 is SGHTA and CDR2 FQGNSA. This CDR3 spans 14 amino acids. V lost 2 bases and J lost 2, with 10 bases in between. The CDR3 reads CASSLRQGTYEQYF. The CDR3 nucleotides are TGTGCCAGCAGCTTACGGCAAGGTACCTACGAGCAGTACTTC.